A single T cell receptor (beta chain) is shown here with its context. As yet, its antigen is unknown. The data belong to a study of cytomegalovirus exposure and HLA in healthy donors. CDR1 is MNHEY and CDR2 is SMNVEV in the germline V gene (reference sequence). V lost 2 bases to trimming and J lost 4 bases, with 18 bases between them. The CDR3 extends over 17 amino acids. The PCR used 60 Vbeta and 13 Jbeta primers. Here immunoSEQ multiplex PCR was the method, and the copy in TCRdb shows in-frame clones only, minus some. There are fewer than 200,000 clones in the sample, with roughly 6.7% held by the top ten. Study-wide points: Analyses of presence/absence relied on an assumption of roughly uniform sequencing depth across donors.

The chain couples TRBV27 to TRBJ1-3, with D perhaps TRBD1 (5 bases). The sequence was collected from a man aged 30 to 45 in good health and CMV-seronegative. The sequenced sample consisted of PBMCs. The CDR3 region has the DNA TGTGCCAGCAGTTTAGCCTGGAGGGGAATATCGGGAAACACCATATATTTT. Translated, it gives CASSLAWRGISGNTIYF.